Below are 22 T cell receptor beta chains sequenced from a single sample in a study of OX40 agonist ivuxolimab in advanced cancers. Profiled with immunoSEQ multiplex PCR; TCRdb holds only in-frame clones, not every one. The sample holds approximately 25,000 clones, 80% to 85% seen once. Sample: CD4+ or CD8+ T cells sorted from blood, taken in a trial of the OX40 agonist ivuxolimab. Receptors originate from an adult with an advanced solid tumor such as melanoma, head and neck, liver or kidney cancer.

V is TRBV30 and J is TRBJ2-7; 7 bases align to TRBD1. This CDR3 is 14 amino acids long. The trim removed 5 bases at V and 1 base at J, leaving 8 bases unmatched. Germline CDR1 reads GTSNPN; CDR2 reads SVGIG (reference sequence). The CDR3 spells CAWPGTAASYEQYF. CDR3 coding DNA: TGTGCCTGGCCTGGGACAGCGGCATCCTACGAGCAGTACTTC.

This clone occurred once. The V gene is TRBV15, the J gene TRBJ2-5, with TRBD1 identical over 8 bases. This CDR3 has 15 residues. With V trimmed by 3 bases and J by 4 bases, 7 bases remained unmatched. Germline V CDR1 and CDR2: LNHNV, YYDKDF (reference sequence). The CDR3 coding sequence is TGTGCCACCAGCAGGGAGGACAGGGTGGGAGAGACCCAGTACTTC. This sequence encodes CATSREDRVGETQYF.

V gene TRBV5-1 combines with J gene TRBJ1-1; D unresolved. Germline V gives CDR1 SGHRS, CDR2 YFSETQ. Trimming removed 0 bases from V and 7 bases from J, with 13 bases in between. The CDR3 loop spans 14 amino acids. CDR3 DNA sequence: TGCGCCAGCAGCTTGGCGGGAGGATACGTTGAAGCTTTCTTT. This codes for CASSLAGGYVEAFF.

In regard to this clone: It may be a read error: a sequence one base away is much more abundant. The CDR3 is CASSFEYEQYF. In nucleotides, the CDR3 is TGTGCCAGCAGCTTCGAGTACGAGCAGTACTTC. The genes are TRBV5-3 and TRBJ2-5; no definite D call. Judging by the DNA end, TRBJ2-7 fits better; the J call may be wrong. TRBV5-3 is marked as an open reading frame, function uncertain. The CDR3 is 11 residues long.

The V and J genes are TRBV10-1 and TRBJ2-5; no definite D call. The germline V and J ends were trimmed by 5 bases and 5 bases, with 15 bases remaining between them. Germline lookup yields CDR1 WNHNN and CDR2 SYGVQD (reference sequence). This CDR3 is 14 amino acids long. CDR3 amino acids: CASSLGEYSETQYF. CDR3 bases: TGCGCCAGCAGTCTTGGGGAATATTCGGAGACCCAGTACTTC.

The chain's CDR3 is CASSPQPGWSLHF. CDR3 sequence (DNA): TGTGCCAGCAGCCCCCAGCCAGGGTGGTCCCTCCACTTT. The J gene is TRBJ1-6, the V gene TRBV7-8, with D perhaps matching TRBD1 (5 bases). CDR1 and CDR2 (germline): SGHVS, FQNEAQ. The V end lost 5 bases, the J end lost 14 bases, and 16 bases lay between the germline ends. CDR3 length: 13 residues.

The chain uses TRBV6-1 and TRBJ1-2; D unclear. The CDR3 totals 13 residues. V lost 2 bases and J 8 bases, leaving 12 bases between the germline ends. Germline V gene lookup returns CDR1 MNHNS and CDR2 SASEGT. DNA of the CDR3: TGTGCCAGCAGTGAATCCGGGAGGGAAGGCTACACCTTC. This translates into CASSESGREGYTF.

The rearrangement uses TRBV7-6 and TRBJ2-1, with 12 nucleotides matching TRBD2. Losses at the gene ends were 3 bases for V and 0 bases for J; bases not matched to a gene: 9. The CDR3 spans 19 residues. Per the germline V gene, CDR1 is SGHVS and CDR2 is FNYEAQ. Written as DNA, the CDR3 is TGTGCCAGCAGCTTGACTAGCGGGAGAGAAAGCAGCTCCTACAATGAGCAGTTCTTC. Translating gives CASSLTSGRESSSYNEQFF.

This sequence joins TRBV9 and TRBJ2-7; 7 bases are a match to TRBD2. The CDR3 is made up of 14 amino acids. Per germline, CDR1 SGDLS and CDR2 YYNGEE. Germline trimming cut 0 bases from V and 4 bases from J; bases unmatched to any gene: 4. CDR3 sequence reads: CASSVAGGDYEQYF. For the CDR3, the DNA is TGTGCCAGCAGCGTAGCTGGGGGGGATTACGAGCAGTACTTC. The full variable domain, completed using reference TRBV9 and TRBJ2-7, is DSGVTQTPKHLITATGQRVTLRCSPRSGDLSVYWYQQSLDQGLQFLIQYYNGEERAKGNILERFSAQQFPDLHSELNLSSLELGDSALYFCASSVAGGDYEQYFGPGTRLTVT.

The chain recombines TRBV5-4 with TRBJ1-5; D possibly corresponds to TRBD1 (5 bases). The CDR3 is 13 amino acids. The V gene's germline CDR1 is SGHNT and CDR2 YYREEE (reference sequence). V dropped 4 bases and J dropped 7 bases, with 12 bases sitting between them. The CDR3 bases are TGTGCCAGCAGCGCCGGGACTTGGCAGCCCCAGCATTTT. Its translation: CASSAGTWQPQHF.

The DNA for the CDR3 is TGTGCCAGCAGTTATGGTAGCGAGCAGTACTTC. Protein: CASSYGSEQYF. This sequence joins TRBV6-1 and TRBJ2-7; D uncertain. The CDR3 runs 11 residues. Trimming cost V 5 bases and J 6 bases, with 8 bases left between them. The germline gives CDR1 MNHNS, CDR2 SASEGT.

The V and J genes are TRBV7-9 and TRBJ2-5; TRBD1 agrees at 7 bases. The CDR3 has 14 amino acids. Germline V lookup: CDR1 SEHNR, CDR2 FQNEAQ (reference sequence). Trimming at V came to 5 bases and at J to 5 bases, leaving 8 bases not matched to a gene. CDR3 sequence reads: CASSLTGRQETQYF. CDR3 sequence (DNA): TGTGCCAGCAGCCTGACAGGGCGCCAGGAGACCCAGTACTTC.

This chain links TRBV19 with TRBJ2-1, with TRBD1 as a possible D gene (6 bases). In germline, CDR1 is LNHDA, CDR2 SQIVND (reference sequence). The CDR3 contains 13 residues. V gave up 6 bases and J gave up 4 bases, with 10 bases separating them. For the CDR3, the DNA is TGTGCCAGTAGCTGGGGGCTATACAATGAGCAGTTCTTC. Translation: CASSWGLYNEQFF.

As concerns this clone: A much more abundant neighbour one base away suggests this may be a read error. The chain has TRBV27 and TRBJ2-7; D is ambiguous. This CDR3 is 11 amino acids long. Germline assignment: CDR1 MNHEY and CDR2 SMNVEV (reference sequence). V was trimmed by 6 bases and J by 4 bases, leaving 7 bases between them. The CDR3 loop reads CASSFEYEQYF. The CDR3 nucleotides are TGTGCCAGCAGCTTCGAGTACGAGCAGTACTTC.

The chain joins TRBV30 to TRBJ1-5; D is undetermined. Germline loops: CDR1 GTSNPN, CDR2 SVGIG (reference sequence). Trimming removed 0 bases from V and 0 bases from J, with 3 bases in between. The CDR3 runs 13 residues. CDR3 coding DNA: TGTGCCTGGAGTGTATATAGCAATCAGCCCCAGCATTTT. Translation gives CAWSVYSNQPQHF.

J is TRBJ2-4 and V is TRBV5-6; D is perhaps TRBD1 or TRBD2 (5 bases each). Germline loops: CDR1 SGHDT, CDR2 YYEEEE. The CDR3 has 16 amino acids. Trimming shortened V by 3 bases and J by 7 bases, and 20 bases separated the two germline ends. CDR3 nucleotide sequence: TGTGCCAGCAGCTCCACGTGGGGGTGGGTGAGGAACATTCAGTACTTC. Amino acids: CASSSTWGWVRNIQYF. Drawing the rest from reference TRBV5-6 and TRBJ2-4, the complete variable domain is DAGVTQSPTHLIKTRGQQVTLRCSPKSGHDTVSWYQQALGQGPQFIFQYYEEEERQRGNFPDRFSGHQFPNYSSELNVNALLLGDSALYLCASSSTWGWVRNIQYFGAGTRLSVL.

The J gene is TRBJ2-3, the V gene TRBV5-1; 8 bases fit TRBD2. Germline CDR1 is SGHRS and CDR2 is YFSETQ. Unmatched junction bases numbered 7, after V lost 2 bases and J lost 5 bases. The CDR3 is 15 amino acids. The CDR3 loop is CASSFFGGAGDTQYF. As DNA, the CDR3 is TGCGCCAGCAGCTTCTTCGGGGGGGCCGGAGATACGCAGTATTTT.

This chain connects TRBV6-1 to TRBJ2-3; D is unclear. The germline V gene encodes CDR1 MNHNS and CDR2 SASEGT. V dropped 2 bases and J dropped 2 bases, with 8 bases sitting between them. The CDR3 has 14 amino acids. The CDR3 nucleotides are TGTGCCAGCAGTGAAAAAAGGGACACAGATACGCAGTATTTT. Amino acid sequence: CASSEKRDTDTQYF.

The chain combines TRBV30 with TRBJ1-1, with a tentative D call TRBD1 (5 bases). The CDR3 is 14 amino acids. The germline gives CDR1 GTSNPN, CDR2 SVGIG (reference sequence). Trimming pared 0 bases from V and 1 base from J, leaving 9 bases between. The CDR3: CAWSVRGTNTEAFF. The CDR3 nucleotides read TGTGCCTGGAGTGTAAGGGGAACGAACACTGAAGCTTTCTTT.

The V and J genes are TRBV7-9 and TRBJ2-7; no clear D. The CDR3 loop spans 13 amino acids. V was trimmed by 7 bases and J by 0 bases, leaving 10 bases between them. The germline CDR1 and CDR2 sequences are SEHNR and FQNEAQ (reference sequence). Written as DNA, the CDR3 is TGTGCCAGCATGGGCCCCCCCTCCTACGAGCAGTACTTC. This codes for CASMGPPSYEQYF.

The chain carries TRBV12-5 and TRBJ1-1; no firm D call. The germline V gene has CDR1 LGHNT and CDR2 FRNRAP. Trimming removed 7 bases at V and 3 bases at J, with 9 bases between. This CDR3 has 12 amino acids. This chain's CDR3 is CASVRGYTEAFF. As DNA, the CDR3 is TGTGCTAGTGTCCGCGGATACACTGAAGCTTTCTTT. The full variable domain, its missing parts supplied by reference TRBV12-5 and TRBJ1-1, is DARVTQTPRHKVTEMGQEVTMRCQPILGHNTVFWYRQTMMQGLELLAYFRNRAPLDDSGMPKDRFSAEMPDATLATLKIQPSEPRDSAVYFCASVRGYTEAFFGQGTRLTVV.

This sequence joins TRBV9 and TRBJ1-6; a possible D gene is TRBD1 (6 bases). The CDR3 is 15 residues long. In germline, CDR1 is SGDLS, CDR2 YYNGEE. V gave up 0 bases and J gave up 9 bases, with 13 bases separating them. CDR3 loop: CASSVEGQGSSPLHF. For the CDR3, the DNA is TGTGCCAGCAGCGTAGAGGGTCAGGGGAGTTCACCCCTCCACTTT.